This TCR beta chain was recovered during a study of blood T cell repertoires in COVID-19. Study-level information: In each case, the material was cDNA or gDNA derived from T cells, B-cell-depleted T cells, or PBMCs.

Method: immunoSEQ multiplex PCR; TCRdb's copy keeps in-frame clones and lacks some. This table holds under 150,000 clones, roughly 88% found once. The germline V gene encodes CDR1 LGHDT and CDR2 YNNKEL (reference sequence). The CDR3 is 17 amino acids. V lost 4 bases to trimming and J lost 5 bases, with 24 bases between them. The sample consisted of PBMCs or T cells enriched from blood (not recorded which). This rearrangement joins TRBV3-1 (or the pseudogene TRBV3-2) to TRBJ2-7; TRBD2 might be the D (5 bases). The TCR originated in a woman aged 30 to 39 with acute COVID-19. Written as DNA, the CDR3 is TGTGCCAGCAGCCTGCGGGTCTCGGCTAGCATCAGCCACGAGCAGTACTTC. Amino acid sequence: CASSLRVSASISHEQYF.